The entry that follows covers one T cell receptor (beta chain) sequence. Per the germline V gene, CDR1 is MNHNS and CDR2 is SASEGT. This CDR3 has 15 residues. J was trimmed by 10 bases and V by 0 bases; bases with no gene match: 9. The authors' processing: Cell counts per sample came from amplifying reference gene primers. Sequencing was performed with immunoSEQ multiplex PCR; in TCRdb, only in-frame clones are kept and a portion is missing. The V and J calls and clone size come from that table; D and trimming were worked out from the DNA. This table holds around 94,000 clones, approximately 84% found once. The data were taken from a study of blood T cell repertoires in COVID-19.

The TCR was taken from a man aged 40-49 years with active or convalescent COVID-19. The chain links TRBV6-1 to TRBJ1-5; TRBD1 agrees at 7 bases. The sample comprised peripheral blood. This chain's CDR3 is CASSEAGQLAPPQHF. The CDR3 DNA follows: TGTGCCAGCAGTGAAGCGGGACAGCTAGCACCCCCCCAGCATTTT.